This record concerns one T cell receptor (beta chain) sequence. The antigen remains unidentified. Survey-level resolution applied to immunoSEQ assay v3.0. TCRdb keeps only in-frame clones here, not all; method: immunoSEQ multiplex PCR. The data hold around 19,000 clones, with less than 95% observed a single time. The sample originates from a study of long-term antiretroviral therapy in people with HIV. The overall study: The oldest specimens predate the 2015 immediate-ART recommendation by about a decade.

The CDR3 loop spans 19 amino acids. Regarding the study as a whole: Relative to control repertoires, HIV repertoires exhibited narrower CDR3 length ranges.

Before they underwent DNA extraction, samples held roughly 0.9-11 million cryopreserved PBMC. J is TRBJ2-2 and V is TRBV21-1; the D call TRBD1 from the table was never checked on the DNA. TRBV21-1 is a pseudogene locus. The sample here was unsorted PBMCs, taken approximately 4.4 years before starting antiretroviral therapy. The receptor was isolated from a woman in her twenties or thirties with HIV. The CDR3 coding sequence is TGTGCCAGCAGCAGTCGAAATATCCGGACACCCAGTAGGACCGGGGAGCTGTTTTTT. Translation: CASSSRNIRTPSRTGELFF.